The source of this T cell receptor beta chain is a study of T cell responses to AZD1222 COVID-19 vaccine (dated by TCRdb to about 2021). About the study as a whole: A total of 233 trial participants underwent TCR sequencing, of whom approximately 210 received two doses of AZD1222 and some 25 received two doses of the MenACWY control vaccine. Trial participants were enrolled by age into subgroups of 18-55, 56-69 and 70-plus years, and about 150, 27 and 61 TCR-sequenced participants, respectively, were included in these subgroups.

Sample time point, as interpreted from the label and publication: baseline before first vaccination. The treatment or condition label on this specimen signifies: meningococcal conjugate vaccine given as trial control. The vaccinee samples were drawn from two UK trials, COV001 and COV002, one of which was a single-blind randomized controlled phase 2/3 trial testing AZD1222 (ChAdOx1 nCoV-19) in healthy adults. Trial participant PBMC samples were collected at day 0 and day 28 after the second dose for TCRbeta chain sequencing. Concerning this clone: What this receptor recognizes is not known. The input lacks base qualities; no much larger clone sits a single base away.

The CDR3 regions of human TCRbeta chains were subjected to immunosequencing. As for the original processing: Repertoire TCRs were matched against a reference library of SARS-CoV-2-specific TCRs generated with the MIRA antigen-specificity platform. Breadth was defined as the fraction of unique TCRs that were SARS-CoV-2-associated. Depth was defined as the fraction of total T cells that were SARS-CoV-2-associated. Using the MIRA data, each spike-specific TCR was mapped to the spike region that the TCR reacts to and placed in a CD4 or CD8 class. Log10-transformed breadth and depth values were compared by one-way ANOVA with Sidak's multiple comparisons tests. TCRdb carries this immuneACCESS record with in-frame sequences only. Its versions omit some clonotypes, under half of them owing to an unresolved V gene in the studies checked, with the rest unexplained. The V and J calls and the clone size are those of that table, but D and trimming were determined from the DNA. Present in this sample are 83,000 or so clones, roughly 90% of which were seen just once. The ten largest make up roughly 5% of the sample.

Here is what the overall study found, with its caveats: Participants were mostly white British, with more females than males. The authors suggested clonal diversity may have been underestimated. Conclusions about previously exposed vaccinees are limited because only six or seven AZD1222 recipients were SARS-CoV-2 seropositive at baseline. Nearly half of unique spike-specific TCRs reportedly recognized epitopes outside regions mutated in the B.1.351 and B.1.1.7 variants. The 56-69-year group was small, and its depth increase did not reach significance, likely because of low power. The vaccine-associated CD4 TCRs covered the entire spike protein, and the dominant responses fell in regions 160-218 and 743-854. After two AZD1222 doses, both the breadth and the depth of spike-specific TCRs were significantly higher than at day 0 and than in MenACWY recipients. No day 14 peak-response samples were available, so repertoires were characterized only after the peak T cell response.

This clonotype was obtained from an adult in good health. The sample in question was peripheral blood, obtained on day 0 of MenACWY control vaccination.

CDR3 reads: CASSPDRRQAPGYTF. The nucleotide sequence reads TGTGCCAGCAGTCCCGACCGCAGACAGGCCCCTGGCTACACCTTC. The V and J segments used are TRBV28 and TRBJ1-2, and the D gene may be TRBD1, 6 bases matching. The germline V gene gives CDR1 as MDHEN and CDR2 as SYDVKM. Trimming at the junction amounts to 5 bases on V and 7 bases on J, and the germline ends lie 20 bases apart. Counted from cysteine to phenylalanine, this CDR3 has 15 amino acids. Only the CDR3 DNA stays, 45 bases, in frame from base 1.